The following is a TCR beta chain sequence with its context. What it recognizes is unknown. CDR1 MDHEN and CDR2 SYDVKM come from the germline V gene. This CDR3 contains 16 residues. V gave up 2 bases and J gave up 3 bases; unmatched junction bases: 4. The entry originates in a study of cytomegalovirus exposure and HLA in healthy donors. General observations from the study: Certain sequence variants were highly shared and formed a cluster, and this cluster was likely a sequencing artifact. In vitro experiments confirmed that a few CMV-associated chains were specific for CMV antigens. Follow-up analysis seemed to connect common viral pathogens with several of the most significant clusters identified.

Though probably carrying unrecorded immune exposures, donors were nominally healthy at sampling. Use of 60 Vbeta and 13 Jbeta primers characterized the PCR. TCRdb's copy holds only in-frame clones and misses some; the assay was immunoSEQ multiplex PCR. The table records some 140,000 clones, approximately 80% of them present only once. The genes are TRBV28 and TRBJ2-7, with TRBD2 identical over 13 bases. The TCR was taken from a woman aged 55-70 years in good health and CMV-seronegative. What was sequenced was PBMCs. In DNA form, the CDR3 reads TGTGCCAGCAGTTTAGCGGGACTAGCGGGGAACTACGAGCAGTACTTC. Amino acids: CASSLAGLAGNYEQYF.